These T cell receptor beta chains were read from a single sample in a study of blood T cells in healthy people across ages. Using its own MiXCR run on the 5' RACE reads, TCRdb lists one record per CDR3 protein. The sample contains 1.5 million to 2 million distinct CDR3 sequences, approximately 28% of which appear only once. Sequences were obtained from blood. These receptors originate from a woman aged 25 to 39 in good health. Each CDR3 is given without its conserved first and last residue. The order of the fields is V gene, CDR3 protein.

v_gene: TRBV12-3/TRBV12-4; CDR3aa: ASSRQSGGAGSDTQY
v_gene: TRBV6-5; CDR3aa: ASSYGGAYSNQPQH
v_gene: TRBV2; CDR3aa: ASSEQGRRDTQY
v_gene: TRBV6-2/TRBV6-3; CDR3aa: ASSGLPYNEQF
v_gene: TRBV10-3; CDR3aa: AISVGGDAGDEQY
v_gene: TRBV6-6; CDR3aa: ASSSSGRAVGGNEQF
v_gene: TRBV6-5; CDR3aa: ASMGGSNQPQH
v_gene: TRBV12-3/TRBV12-4; CDR3aa: ASRFYGYT
v_gene: TRBV12-3/TRBV12-4; CDR3aa: ASSSRQANTEAF
v_gene: TRBV7-2; CDR3aa: ASSPPGTGGPGYT
v_gene: TRBV20-1; CDR3aa: SATRTSTLNEQF
v_gene: TRBV28; CDR3aa: ASSDTGKDTQY
v_gene: TRBV4-3; CDR3aa: ASSQDSGGNEQF
v_gene: TRBV10-2; CDR3aa: ASRGETLNSPLH
v_gene: TRBV20-1; CDR3aa: SAKTSGRGTDTQY
v_gene: TRBV3-1; CDR3aa: ASSQALGTFEQY
v_gene: TRBV5-5; CDR3aa: ASSSTDEQY
v_gene: TRBV30; CDR3aa: AWSNSGRSQETQY
v_gene: TRBV11-2; CDR3aa: ASSLIRTGEEAQY
v_gene: TRBV11-2; CDR3aa: ASSLDLLIVGAGNEQF
v_gene: TRBV20-1; CDR3aa: SARAGGVLRYGYT
v_gene: TRBV7-9; CDR3aa: ASSLGVLREGLNEQF
v_gene: TRBV15; CDR3aa: ATRRTGGEQF
v_gene: TRBV28; CDR3aa: ASGEGRNHEQY
v_gene: TRBV28; CDR3aa: ATQIQGARGYT
v_gene: TRBV29-1; CDR3aa: SARIGDTQY
v_gene: TRBV7-2; CDR3aa: ASSSRGSGGLSSYEQY
v_gene: TRBV20-1; CDR3aa: SARVGQETQY
v_gene: TRBV6-1; CDR3aa: ASSEQPPVNGQGGLHTDTQY
v_gene: TRBV12-3/TRBV12-4; CDR3aa: ASSSGVPGF
v_gene: TRBV11-2; CDR3aa: ASSLEGQTYNEQF
v_gene: TRBV11-2; CDR3aa: ASSLDRTVGEGAQF
v_gene: TRBV6-6; CDR3aa: ASRRDREVSYGYT
v_gene: TRBV20-1; CDR3aa: SARWTLSETQY
v_gene: TRBV7-3; CDR3aa: ASSLGGGGGQTQY
v_gene: TRBV19; CDR3aa: ASSIGQVSSEAF
v_gene: TRBV12-3/TRBV12-4; CDR3aa: ASSVLDREDEQY
v_gene: TRBV27; CDR3aa: ASSFLGEDTQY
v_gene: TRBV30; CDR3aa: AWSVLTGGGGGYT
v_gene: TRBV7-9; CDR3aa: ASSLTDRGVRYEQY
v_gene: TRBV7-6; CDR3aa: ACSFGPTNTEAF
v_gene: TRBV7-2; CDR3aa: ASSLILAGDYNEQF